A single sample is the source of the 26 T cell receptor beta chains below, sequenced in a study of T cell repertoires in cytomegalovirus infection. TCRdb analysed the reads with MiXCR anew, one entry per CDR3 protein. The sample yields 100,000 to 150,000 distinct CDR3 sequences, roughly 32% seen once. No antigen has been assigned to these receptors. Specimen: CD8+ T cells from cultured PBMCs, collected from culture after CMV antigen stimulation. Receptor source: a human donor in good health (CMV status not recorded). Some clones in this sample may be carry-over from other donors' samples.

CDR3 sequence: CASSSKQGTGNTIYF. The CDR3, as DNA: TGTGCCAGCAGCTCTAAACAGGGGACTGGAAACACCATATATTTT. The chain has TRBV5-5 and TRBJ1-3; 7 positions match TRBD1. The CDR3 has 15 residues. V dropped 3 bases and J dropped 2; count of bases not matched to a gene: 5. Germline CDR1 SGHKS, CDR2 YYEKEE (reference sequence).

This clonotype has just a few counts. The rearrangement joins TRBV6-5 to TRBJ2-1; perhaps TRBD2 as D (5 bases). The V gene's germline CDR1 is MNHEY and CDR2 SVGAGI. The CDR3 runs 14 residues. V lost 9 bases and J lost 2, with 14 bases in between. In DNA form, the CDR3 reads TGTGCCAGTAGCCCAGGAGGCGCCTACAATGAGCAGTTCTTC. This sequence encodes CASSPGGAYNEQFF.

This clonotype was recorded many times. This rearrangement joins TRBV28 to TRBJ2-1, with 9 bases that match TRBD2. The CDR3 totals 17 residues. Germline V CDR1 and CDR2: MDHEN, SYDVKM. The V gene end was trimmed by 8 bases and the J gene end by 8 bases; junction bases not matched to a gene: 19. The CDR3 DNA reads as TGTGCCAGCTCGCCTCCAGGGGGGACTAGCAGGTCCGATGAGCAGTTCTTC. Translating gives CASSPPGGTSRSDEQFF.

This clonotype was seen more than once but under ten times. At one end, the junction sequence differs from germline, possibly due to a read error. The V call is TRBV13, the J call TRBJ2-7; 9 bases map to TRBD1. This CDR3 region has 15 residues. CDR1 is PRHDT, CDR2 FYEKMQ, per germline (reference sequence). The DNA of the CDR3 is TGTGCCAGCAGCCTAGGTCTGACAGGGGGGTACGAGCAGTACTTC. It yields the protein CASSLGLTGGYEQYF.

This sequence joins TRBV9 and TRBJ1-3; D is possibly TRBD1 (5 bases). CDR1 SGDLS and CDR2 YYNGEE come from the germline V gene. CDR3 length: 15 amino acids. V was pared by 0 bases and J by 2 bases, with 9 bases between. The CDR3 DNA sequence: TGTGCCAGCAGCGTAGGGGGGGGACCTGGAAACACCATATATTTT. Encoded protein: CASSVGGGPGNTIYF.

This clonotype has only a few counts. The chain is built from TRBV4-1 and TRBJ1-2; the D is unclear. V lost 0 bases and J 0 bases, leaving 8 bases between the germline ends. This CDR3 is built from 15 residues. Germline CDR1 and CDR2: MGHRA and YSYEKL. The CDR3 sequence is CASSQDGAANYGYTF. CDR3 nucleotide sequence: TGCGCCAGCAGCCAAGATGGCGCAGCTAACTATGGCTACACCTTC.

V is TRBV6-2 or TRBV6-3 and J is TRBJ2-3, with 16 bases that match TRBD2. The CDR3 spans 17 residues. CDR1 and CDR2 from the germline V gene are MNHEY and SVGEGT. The ends lost 4 bases at V and 6 bases at J; junction bases unmatched: 7. DNA for the CDR3: TGTGCCAGCAGTTTACCGGGACTAGCGGGGGGGGGGGATACGCAGTATTTT. This gives the protein CASSLPGLAGGGDTQYF.

This clonotype was detected a few times. The chain recombines TRBV11-2 with TRBJ2-3; 7 bases are shared with TRBD2. The CDR3 contains 15 residues. Germline values: CDR1 SGHAT, CDR2 FQNNGV. Trimming at V came to 0 bases and at J to 4 bases, leaving 4 bases not matched to a gene. The CDR3 loop reads CASSLEASGSDTQYF. The CDR3 DNA sequence: TGTGCCAGCAGCTTAGAGGCTAGCGGTTCAGATACGCAGTATTTT.

The V gene is TRBV29-1, the J gene TRBJ2-5; D may be TRBD2 (7 bases). Germline-derived CDR1 and CDR2 are SQVTM and ANQGSEA. V lost 7 bases and J 2 bases, leaving 26 bases between the germline ends. CDR3 length equals 17 residues. This CDR3 is CSAAITEGGRTQETQYF. CDR3 sequence (DNA): TGCAGCGCAGCAATTACGGAGGGGGGGCGAACACAAGAGACCCAGTACTTC.

This clonotype was found many times. An end of the junction does not agree with germline; a read error may underlie this. The rearrangement uses TRBV7-8 and TRBJ1-2, with a possible D match to TRBD1 (6 bases). Germline CDR1 is SGHVS and CDR2 is FQNEAQ. CDR3 length: 15 amino acids. In nucleotides, the CDR3 is TGTGCCAGCAGCCTAGCGGGGGGCAGTGTCTATGGCTACACCTTC. It is translated as CASSLAGGSVYGYTF. The whole variable domain, remainder taken from reference TRBV7-8 and TRBJ1-2, is GAGVSQSPRYKVAKRGQDVALRCDPISGHVSLFWYQQALGQGPEFLTYFQNEAQLDKSGLPSDRFFAERPEGSVSTLKIQRTQQEDSAVYLCASSLAGGSVYGYTFGSGTRLTVV.

This clonotype came up a few times. The V call is TRBV12-3 or TRBV12-4, the J call TRBJ1-6, with no clear D. Trimming removed 5 bases from V and 4 bases from J, with 12 bases in between. CDR3 length: 15 amino acids. As DNA, the CDR3 is TGTGCCAGCAGTCCCCAGATGAGATATAATTCACCCCTCCACTTT. Its translation is CASSPQMRYNSPLHF.

This clonotype was seen once. The V and J genes are TRBV12-3 or TRBV12-4 and TRBJ2-5; 12 positions match TRBD2. V dropped 3 bases and J dropped 5; count of bases not matched to a gene: 10. The CDR3 is 17 residues long. The CDR3 is CASSLGARLAGVETQYF. The CDR3 DNA reads as TGTGCCAGCAGTTTGGGTGCTAGACTAGCGGGGGTTGAGACCCAGTACTTC.

This clonotype has only a few counts. The rearrangement links TRBV12-3 or TRBV12-4 to TRBJ2-7; TRBD1 aligns across 11 bases. The CDR3 runs to 17 residues. The V and J ends lost 3 bases and 1 base, in that order; junction bases with no gene match: 8. The CDR3 loop reads CASSFTPRDRGSYEQYF. The DNA for the CDR3 is TGTGCCAGCAGTTTTACTCCCCGGGACAGGGGGTCCTACGAGCAGTACTTC.

The chain couples TRBV4-1 to TRBJ2-1, with a possible D match to TRBD1 (5 bases). Per the germline V gene, CDR1 is MGHRA and CDR2 is YSYEKL. Trimming pared 0 bases from V and 0 bases from J, leaving 9 bases between. The CDR3 consists of 16 residues. The CDR3 DNA reads TGCGCCAGCAGCCAAGAAGGCAGGGTCTCCTACAATGAGCAGTTCTTC. Its translation: CASSQEGRVSYNEQFF.

This clonotype was observed a few times. This chain joins TRBV2 and TRBJ1-2; no definite D call. V gave up 4 bases and J gave up 4 bases, with 10 bases separating them. The CDR3 consists of 13 residues. Germline assignment: CDR1 SNHLY and CDR2 FYNNEI. The CDR3 DNA reads as TGTGCCAGCAGTGGAAGGGTGACCTATGGCTACACCTTC. Translating gives CASSGRVTYGYTF.

V usage is TRBV28 and J usage is TRBJ2-3, with 10 positions matching TRBD2. The CDR3 is 17 residues long. J gave up 2 bases and V 6 bases, and 11 bases lay outside the gene matches. Looked up from germline, CDR1 is MDHEN and CDR2 is SYDVKM. DNA of the CDR3: TGTGCCAGCAGGCCGTCCGTAGCGGGGGGCCACACAGATACGCAGTATTTT. It specifies CASRPSVAGGHTDTQYF.

This clonotype has a single count. The gene calls are TRBV6-5 and TRBJ2-3; possible D gene TRBD1, 6 bases. The germline V gene encodes CDR1 MNHEY and CDR2 SVGAGI. The ends were cut back, 6 bases at V and 1 base at J, with 11 bases in the middle. This CDR3 is built from 14 residues. The CDR3 DNA sequence: TGTGCCAGCAGATCCGGACAGCGCACAGATACGCAGTATTTT. As protein: CASRSGQRTDTQYF.

In the case of this clonotype: This may come from a read error, since a much larger clone is one base off. This chain joins TRBV7-2 and TRBJ2-7; 7 positions agree with TRBD2. The CDR3 extends over 14 amino acids. V dropped 2 bases and J dropped 3; count of bases not matched to a gene: 4. Germline CDR1 reads SGHTA; CDR2 reads FQGNSA. Written as DNA, the CDR3 is TGTGCCAGCAGCTTAAACCGCGGGAGCTACGAGCAGTACTTC. This encodes CASSLNRGSYEQYF.

In this sample, this clonotype turned up many times. The chain employs TRBV12-3 or TRBV12-4 and TRBJ2-7; unclear D gene. V lost 8 bases and J lost 3, with 17 bases in between. The CDR3 sequence is 14 residues long. The CDR3: CASSEYGLYYEQYF. The CDR3 DNA reads as TGTGCCAGCTCCGAATATGGGCTTTACTACGAGCAGTACTTC.

This clonotype was observed a handful of times. CDR3 loop: CASSFGNGLWTF. The CDR3, as DNA: TGTGCCAGCAGCTTCGGAAACGGCCTTTGGACCTTC. The genes are TRBV7-2 and TRBJ1-2; D unclear. CDR1 is SGHTA and CDR2 is FQGNSA in the germline V gene. CDR3 length: 12 residues. Trimming pared 3 bases from V and 14 bases from J, leaving 16 bases between.

There are many counts of this clonotype. The chain joins TRBV7-2 to TRBJ1-6; D is unresolved. Germline lookup yields CDR1 SGHTA and CDR2 FQGNSA. The CDR3 has 14 amino acids. Trimming took off 5 bases at V and 7 bases at J, with 12 bases between the two ends. In DNA, the CDR3 is TGTGCCAGCAGCCGCCTTATCAGCAATTCACCCCTCCACTTT. Translation gives CASSRLISNSPLHF.

Ten or more counts support this clonotype. The chain joins TRBV7-6 to TRBJ2-2; D may match TRBD1 or TRBD2 (6 bases each). Deletions cut 1 base from V and 0 bases from J, with 15 bases between. Germline V lookup: CDR1 SGHVS, CDR2 FNYEAQ. The CDR3 covers 18 residues. As DNA, the CDR3 is TGTGCCAGCAGCTTAGACCCCAGAGGGGGGACGAACACCGGGGAGCTGTTTTTT. Protein sequence: CASSLDPRGGTNTGELFF.

This clonotype was picked up many times. This chain links TRBV7-2 with TRBJ1-1, with 8 bases matching TRBD1. The CDR3 has 18 residues. The V gene end was trimmed by 4 bases and the J gene end by 1 base; junction bases not matched to a gene: 14. Per the germline V gene, CDR1 is SGHTA and CDR2 is FQGNSA. The CDR3 bases are TGTGCCAGCAGCTCCTACCGACAGGGGAGTCGGCGGAACACTGAAGCTTTCTTT. Translating it yields CASSSYRQGSRRNTEAFF. The full variable domain, in which reference TRBV7-2 and TRBJ1-1 provide the parts outside the CDR3, is GAGVSQSPSNKVTEKGKDVELRCDPISGHTALYWYRQSLGQGLEFLIYFQGNSAPDKSGLPSDRFSAERTGGSVSTLTIQRTQQEDSAVYLCASSSYRQGSRRNTEAFFGQGTRLTVV.

The chain is built from TRBV6-6 and TRBJ2-7; D is ambiguous. V dropped 8 bases and J dropped 4 bases, with 9 bases sitting between them. CDR3 size: 11 residues. Germline-derived CDR1 and CDR2 are MNHNY and SVGAGI (reference sequence). The chain's CDR3 is CASAQFYEQYF. In DNA, the CDR3 is TGTGCCAGCGCGCAGTTTTACGAGCAGTACTTC.

This clonotype was detected many times. The chain joins TRBV2 to TRBJ1-1, with D maybe TRBD1 (6 bases). Germline CDR1 SNHLY, CDR2 FYNNEI. Trimming left V 5 bases short and J 0 bases short, with 7 bases between. This CDR3 comprises 13 residues. In DNA form, the CDR3 reads TGTGCCAGCAGTACAGGGCTGAACACTGAAGCTTTCTTT. Its translation is CASSTGLNTEAFF. Supplemented by reference TRBV2 and TRBJ1-1, the full variable domain reads EPEVTQTPSHQVTQMGQEVILRCVPISNHLYFYWYRQILGQKVEFLVSFYNNEISEKSEIFDDQFSVERPDGSNFTLKIRSTKLEDSAMYFCASSTGLNTEAFFGQGTRLTVV.

CDR3 DNA: TGTGCCAGCAGTGGTCGACAGAAGTCAGGGTATTTT. It codes for CASSGRQKSGYF. This chain connects TRBV2 to TRBJ2-3; D perhaps matches TRBD1 (5 bases). This CDR3 spans 12 amino acids. Per the germline V gene, CDR1 is SNHLY and CDR2 is FYNNEI. With 4 bases removed from V and 14 bases from J, the gap between germline ends came to 16 bases.